The rows below give T cell receptor beta chains drawn from one sample of a study of T cells after posttransplantation cyclophosphamide. TCRdb's table, derived via immunoSEQ multiplex PCR, lists solely in-frame clones and lacks some. The table includes about 7,200 clones, roughly 79% detected once. Sequenced input: memory CD4+ T cells sorted from blood. Receptors originate from a woman aged 45-65 years in good health and a related stem cell transplant donor. CDR3s include the opening cysteine and the closing phenylalanine or tryptophan. D genes are given only for firm matches. A clone size is listed for some rows: how often the clone was seen (once, few, many), or a class if it is expanded.

j_call | v_call | clone_size | d_call | cdr3_nt | cdr3_aa
TRBJ2-2 | TRBV27 | - | - | TGTGCCTCGGCACGGGGTTGGGACACCGTTCGGAACACCGGGGAGCTGTTTTTT | CASARGWDTVRNTGELFF
TRBJ1-4 | TRBV7-9 | - | TRBD1 | TGTGCCAGCAGCTTAGCCGGGACAGGGTGGGAAAAACTGTTTTTT | CASSLAGTGWEKLFF
TRBJ1-4 | TRBV4-2 | - | - | TGTGCCAGCAGCCAAGTACGCGGGGCGCCCGATGAAAAACTGTTTTTT | CASSQVRGAPDEKLFF
TRBJ2-5 | TRBV6-1 | few | - | TGTGCCAGCACGGCGACAGAAGAGACCCAGTACTTC | CASTATEETQYF
TRBJ2-3 | TRBV7-9 | - | - | TGTGCCAGCAGGGAGGGCCCCAGCACAGATACGCAGTATTTT | CASREGPSTDTQYF
TRBJ2-5 | TRBV29-1 | - | - | TGCAGCGTTGCAGGTGGGGGCGGTTTCGGGGAGACCCAGTACTTC | CSVAGGGGFGETQYF
TRBJ1-1 | TRBV11-2 | - | - | TGTGCCAGCAGCTTAGGTAGGGGAACTGAAGCTTTCTTT | CASSLGRGTEAFF
TRBJ2-5 | TRBV7-2 | - | - | TGTGCCAGCAGCTTATCCAGAGGGAGGGAGACCCAGTACTTC | CASSLSRGRETQYF
TRBJ2-1 | TRBV18 | - | TRBD2 | TGTGCCAGCTCCCCACGGACTAGCGGGGGGGAGCAGTTCTTC | CASSPRTSGGEQFF
TRBJ1-2 | TRBV7-2 | - | - | TGTGCCAGCAGCTTACCGGTTGCGGGTGCCTATGGCTACACCTTC | CASSLPVAGAYGYTF
TRBJ2-1 | TRBV5-1 | - | TRBD1 | TGCGCCAGCACGACAGCGGGACAGGGCTACAATGAGCAGTTCTTC | CASTTAGQGYNEQFF
TRBJ2-7 | TRBV5-1 | - | TRBD2 | TGCGCCAGCAGCCCCACACTAGCGGGAGGATCCTACGAGCAGTACTTC | CASSPTLAGGSYEQYF
TRBJ2-3 | TRBV29-1 | - | - | TGCAGCGTTGAAGATCCCAGGGGGCGCGGGGGGGCAGATACGCAGTATTTT | CSVEDPRGRGGADTQYF
TRBJ2-3 | TRBV10-1 | - | TRBD2 | TGCGCCAGCAGTCGACTAGCGGGAGGGCCAGATACGCAGTATTTT | CASSRLAGGPDTQYF
TRBJ1-1 | TRBV2 | few | - | TGTGCCAGCAGTCTACCAGGGGAAGCTTTCTTT | CASSLPGEAFF
TRBJ1-1 | TRBV5-1 | - | - | TGCGCCAGCAGCTCCGAGACCGGGACTCTAGGCACTGAAGCTTTCTTT | CASSSETGTLGTEAFF
TRBJ1-1 | TRBV6-5 | few | TRBD1 | TGTGCCAGCAGTAAACAGGGGACTGAAGCTTTCTTT | CASSKQGTEAFF
TRBJ2-5 | TRBV19 | - | TRBD2 | TGTGCCACTTCCCCCCTACCTAGCGGCCCAGAGACCCAGTACTTC | CATSPLPSGPETQYF
TRBJ1-3 | TRBV30 | - | - | TGTGCCTGGCATCGGACAGGAAACACCATATATTTT | CAWHRTGNTIYF
TRBJ1-1 | TRBV30 | - | TRBD1 | TGTGCCTGGAGTAGACAGGGTATGGGTGAAGCTTTCTTT | CAWSRQGMGEAFF
TRBJ2-3 | TRBV7-2 | - | TRBD2 | TGTGCCAGCAGCTTCGCGGGGGGACGGGTTAGCACAGATACGCAGTATTTT | CASSFAGGRVSTDTQYF
TRBJ2-1 | TRBV30 | - | TRBD2 | TGTGCCTGGAAGAGACTAGCGGCACCTCCCTCCTACAATGAGCAGTTCTTC | CAWKRLAAPPSYNEQFF
TRBJ1-4 | TRBV19 | - | TRBD1 | TGTGCCAGTAGACCGGTCCCGGGACAGGGACGTAATGAAAAACTGTTTTTT | CASRPVPGQGRNEKLFF
TRBJ1-4 | TRBV30 | - | - | TGTGCCTGGAGTGTACGGGGAACTAATGAAAAACTGTTTTTT | CAWSVRGTNEKLFF
TRBJ1-5 | TRBV19 | - | - | TGTGCCAGTAGTATAGTCGCGAGGGGGGGGAACAATCAGCCCCAGCATTTT | CASSIVARGGNNQPQHF
TRBJ1-1 | TRBV28 | few | - | TGTGCCAGCAGTTTAATACGGACAGTGAACACTGAAGCTTTCTTT | CASSLIRTVNTEAFF
TRBJ2-1 | TRBV7-6 | - | TRBD2 | TGTGCCAGCAGCTTGGGACTAGGGGTAGTAGGAGAGCAGTTCTTC | CASSLGLGVVGEQFF
TRBJ2-7 | TRBV5-1 | - | - | TGCGCCAGCACCGTGGGGAGCTCCTACGAGCAGTACTTC | CASTVGSSYEQYF
TRBJ2-1 | TRBV18 | - | TRBD2 | TGTGCCAGCTCACCACCGGGACTAAACTCCTACAATGAGCAGTTCTTC | CASSPPGLNSYNEQFF